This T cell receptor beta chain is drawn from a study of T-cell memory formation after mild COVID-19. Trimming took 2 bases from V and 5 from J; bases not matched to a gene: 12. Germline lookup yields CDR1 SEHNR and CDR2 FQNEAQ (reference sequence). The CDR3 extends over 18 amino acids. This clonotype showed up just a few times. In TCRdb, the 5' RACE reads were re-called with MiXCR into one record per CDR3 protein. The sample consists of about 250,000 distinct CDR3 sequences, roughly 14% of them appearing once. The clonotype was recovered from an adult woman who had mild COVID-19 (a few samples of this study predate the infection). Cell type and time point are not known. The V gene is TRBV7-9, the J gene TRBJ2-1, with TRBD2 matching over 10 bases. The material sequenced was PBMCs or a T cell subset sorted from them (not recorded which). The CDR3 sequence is CASSLRGRELAGHNEQFF. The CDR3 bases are TGTGCCAGCAGCTTAAGAGGTCGGGAACTAGCGGGACACAATGAGCAGTTCTTC.